This T cell receptor (beta chain) was sequenced during a study of vaccination and CD4 T cells after COVID-19. The treatment denotes: approximately 9-day PBMC culture with coronavirus spike peptide pools or control peptides (ViraFEST assay). First, ViraFEST expanded antigen-specific T cells with peptide pools, and next it sequenced the TCRs. Per-well cultures of millions of PBMCs received roughly 9.3 IU/ml IL-2 and 10 ug/ml peptide pools. The CDR3 is made up of 14 amino acids. The V segment lost 3 bases and the J segment 5 bases; nucleotides outside the gene matches: 3. Germline V gives CDR1 SGHRS, CDR2 YFSETQ. The Oncomine TCR Beta short-read assay was applied to DNA of cultured CD4+ T cells. MiXCR was run by TCRdb on the PCR reads, yielding one entry per CDR3 protein. The sample lists around 21,000 distinct CDR3 sequences; roughly 50% were seen once. This clonotype has a single count. Its antigen is still unknown.

The sequence was collected from a human donor who had recovered from COVID-19. The chain has TRBV5-1 and TRBJ2-1, with 9 bases that match TRBD1. Specimen: CD4+ T cells from blood, cultured in vitro, collected after SARS-CoV-2 vaccination. The CDR3, as DNA: TGCGCCAGCAGCTCCGGGACAGGGAACAATGAGCAGTTCTTC. This gives the protein CASSSGTGNNEQFF.